The subject of this entry is one TCR beta chain. The antigen is not known. The source of the sample is a study of T cell repertoires in cytomegalovirus infection. The study, taken as a whole, reports: Summed frequency of shared TCR beta families picked out CMV carriers who also had the relevant HLA.

TCRdb itself ran the reads through MiXCR, one entry per CDR3 protein. The repertoire holds about 830,000 distinct CDR3 sequences, with around a third as singletons. The CDR3 covers 13 residues. The germline gives CDR1 MNHEY, CDR2 SVGAGI. The V and J ends lost 7 bases and 5 bases respectively, with 11 bases between them. The sequence came from a human donor in good health (CMV status not recorded). Some clones in this sample may be carry-over from other donors' samples. Specimen: cultured CD8+ T cells from PBMCs, collected from culture after CMV antigen stimulation. The V and J genes are TRBV6-5 and TRBJ2-2; D might be TRBD1 (6 bases). CDR3 region: CASTLTGTGELFF. The DNA for the CDR3 is TGTGCCAGCACCCTCACAGGGACCGGGGAGCTGTTTTTT.